This T cell receptor beta chain was profiled in a study of blood T cell repertoires in COVID-19. In the authors' methods: It was from reference gene primer amplification that nucleated cell counts were estimated. Measured with immunoSEQ multiplex PCR; TCRdb has only the in-frame clones, and not every one. The V and J calls and the clone size are those of that table, but D and trimming were determined from the DNA. The table records tens of thousands of clones, 65% to 85% of them present only once. Losses at the gene ends were 4 bases for V and 0 bases for J; bases not matched to a gene: 5. The CDR3 totals 15 residues. Germline CDR1 and CDR2: SGDLS and YYNGEE.

The sample taken for sequencing was peripheral blood. This clonotype originated in a woman in her fifties or sixties with acute or convalescent COVID-19. The chain employs TRBV9 and TRBJ1-2; 8 nucleotides match TRBD1. The CDR3 DNA is TGTGCCAGCAGCTCCCGGACAGGGTCTAACTATGGCTACACCTTC. Its translation: CASSSRTGSNYGYTF.